Shown below are 17 T cell receptor beta chains from a single sample sequenced in a study of T cells in Graves' hyperthyroidism and ophthalmopathy. The TCR beta CDR3 regions underwent amplification using RNA transcripts as the source. HTBI primers were employed in a first-round RT-PCR of the TCR CDR3. Each CDR3 protein gets one entry after TCRdb re-called the multiplex PCR reads with MiXCR. Altogether around 540,000 distinct CDR3 sequences are present, roughly a sixth being singletons, with the ten largest covering less than 30%. Material: blood. These receptors were collected from a woman aged 25 to 45 with Graves' ophthalmopathy.

Many counts were recorded for this clonotype. The V call is TRBV7-8, the J call TRBJ1-2, with 11 bases that match TRBD1. The J segment lost 4 bases and the V segment lost 4 bases, leaving 8 bases of the junction unmatched. Looked up from germline, CDR1 is SGHVS and CDR2 is FQNEAQ. The CDR3 totals 16 residues. CDR3 sequence reads: CASSSRTGGKGYGYTF. The CDR3 DNA reads as TGTGCCAGCAGCTCAAGGACAGGGGGCAAGGGCTATGGCTACACCTTC.

The chain employs TRBV28 and TRBJ2-2; a possible D gene is TRBD2 (7 bases). Germline V gene lookup returns CDR1 MDHEN and CDR2 SYDVKM. V was clipped by 7 bases and J by 6 bases, with 12 bases between them. The CDR3 loop spans 13 amino acids. CDR3 nucleotides: TGTGCCAGCACACGGGGGGCATCCGGGGAGCTGTTTTTT. The encoded protein is CASTRGASGELFF.

This clonotype was counted only a few times. V usage is TRBV28 and J usage is TRBJ2-7; 8 bases agree with TRBD2. There are 15 residues in the CDR3. Germline-derived CDR1 and CDR2 are MDHEN and SYDVKM. V gave up 6 bases and J gave up 0 bases; unmatched junction bases: 7. The CDR3 sequence: CASRVAGTHSYEQYF. CDR3 in DNA: TGTGCCAGCAGGGTAGCGGGAACACACTCCTACGAGCAGTACTTC.

The sample holds a few counts of this clonotype. CDR3 bases: TGTGCCAGCAGTTACTTAGGACAGCACCAAGAGACCCAGTACTTC. It specifies CASSYLGQHQETQYF. This chain uses TRBV6-5 with TRBJ2-5; TRBD1 is a possible D gene (6 bases). The CDR3 spans 15 residues. Germline assignment: CDR1 MNHEY and CDR2 SVGAGI. The V end was cut by 1 base, the J end by 0 bases, with 9 bases between.

This clonotype was seen more than once but under ten times. The rearrangement uses TRBV3-1 and TRBJ1-1, with 8 positions matching TRBD1. This CDR3 has 14 amino acids. V lost 5 bases to trimming and J lost 5 bases; unmatched junction nucleotides: 7. Germline V gives CDR1 LGHDT, CDR2 YNNKEL (reference sequence). Written as DNA, the CDR3 is TGTGCCAGCAGCTCCCAAACAGGGGGTACTGAAGCTTTCTTT. Protein: CASSSQTGGTEAFF. Looking up the rest from reference TRBV3-1 and TRBJ1-1 gives the full variable domain: DTAVSQTPKYLVTQMGNDKSIKCEQNLGHDTMYWYKQDSKKFLKIMFSYNNKELIINETVPNRFSPKSPDKAHLNLHINSLELGDSAVYFCASSSQTGGTEAFFGQGTRLTVV.

This clonotype was seen more than once but under ten times. This chain links TRBV18 with TRBJ1-2, with 8 bases aligning to TRBD1. CDR3 length equals 16 residues. V was pared by 0 bases and J by 7 bases, with 10 bases of the junction left unmatched. The V gene's germline CDR1 is KGHSH and CDR2 LQKENI. The CDR3 spells CASSPPVGQGARGYTF. The CDR3 nucleotides read TGTGCCAGCTCACCACCAGTTGGACAGGGTGCTCGTGGCTACACCTTC.

Of note for this clonotype: The CDR3 end shows no conserved phenylalanine or tryptophan, and so a read error is likely. V is TRBV3-1 and J is TRBJ2-3; TRBD2 agrees at 9 bases. The germline V gene has CDR1 LGHDT and CDR2 YNNKEL (reference sequence). Germline trimming cut 4 bases from V and 1 base from J; bases unmatched to any gene: 9. CDR3 length equals 17 residues. The CDR3 DNA reads TGTGCCAGCAGCCCCCCCCGGTGGACTAGCGGCACAGATACGCAGTATTCT. It translates to CASSPPRWTSGTDTQYS.

This clonotype was counted at least ten times. The chain combines TRBV12-3 or TRBV12-4 with TRBJ2-7; D possibly corresponds to TRBD1 (6 bases). CDR3 length: 13 residues. Deletions cut 6 bases from V and 7 bases from J, with 16 bases between. The CDR3 region is CASSSRRGGEQYF. In DNA form, the CDR3 reads TGTGCCAGCAGCTCCCGCAGGGGTGGGGAGCAGTACTTC.

This clonotype was seen a handful of times. This could be a read error, since a much larger clone is one nucleotide away. V is TRBV3-1 and J is TRBJ2-5, with TRBD1 matching over 9 bases. Germline trimming cut 7 bases from V and 0 bases from J; bases unmatched to any gene: 15. Germline CDR1 reads LGHDT; CDR2 reads YNNKEL (reference sequence). CDR3 size: 18 residues. The CDR3 spells CASTLTIRTGANQETQYF. The CDR3 DNA reads as TGTGCCAGCACCCTCACTATCCGGACAGGGGCGAACCAAGAGACCCAGTACTTC.

With respect to this clonotype: With a much larger clone just one base away, this may be a read error. J is TRBJ1-3 and V is TRBV28; TRBD1 matches at 8 bases. Germline-derived CDR1 and CDR2 are MDHEN and SYDVKM. Trimming removed 7 bases from V and 0 bases from J; junction bases left unmatched: 11. CDR3 size: 17 residues. The chain's CDR3 is CASNFGHRGGSGNTIYF. As DNA, the CDR3 is TGTGCCAGCAATTTTGGGCACAGGGGGGGCTCTGGAAACACCATATATTTT.

This clonotype was picked up many times. V and J are TRBV7-8 and TRBJ1-6, with D uncertain. This CDR3 region has 14 residues. Germline CDR1 reads SGHVS; CDR2 reads FQNEAQ. Trimming took 5 bases from V and 7 from J, leaving 12 bases between them. CDR3 bases: TGTGCCAGCAGCCTTCAACAGAGCAATTCACCCCTCCACTTT. The encoded protein is CASSLQQSNSPLHF.

This clonotype was detected ten times or more. The V call is TRBV20-1, the J call TRBJ2-3, with D maybe TRBD1 (5 bases). V was trimmed by 6 bases and J by 2 bases, leaving 18 bases between them. CDR1 is DFQATT, CDR2 SNEGSKA, per germline (reference sequence). The CDR3 runs 15 residues. The CDR3 nucleotides read TGCAGTGCAGCAGGGTACAGAAAGCCCACAGATACGCAGTATTTT. It translates to CSAAGYRKPTDTQYF.

In this sample, this clonotype turned up many times. This sequence joins TRBV12-3 or TRBV12-4 and TRBJ1-4; no firm D call. Trimming pared 2 bases from V and 2 bases from J, leaving 6 bases between. The CDR3 is 14 amino acids. The CDR3 DNA reads as TGTGCCAGCAGTTTAACGGTGACTAATGAAAAACTGTTTTTT. Encoded protein: CASSLTVTNEKLFF.

This clonotype was counted at least ten times. The rearrangement joins TRBV7-2 to TRBJ2-1; D gene uncertain. Trimming left V 0 bases short and J 12 bases short, with 6 bases between. This CDR3 spans 11 amino acids. The V gene's germline CDR1 is SGHTA and CDR2 FQGNSA. CDR3 loop: CASSLATGQFF. Written as DNA, the CDR3 is TGTGCCAGCAGCTTAGCGACTGGGCAGTTCTTC.

This clonotype has ten or more counts. V usage is TRBV18 and J usage is TRBJ2-5, with D unresolved. Germline assignment: CDR1 KGHSH and CDR2 LQKENI. V gave up 3 bases and J gave up 5 bases, with 10 bases separating them. The CDR3 covers 13 residues. CDR3: CASSPSSLETQYF. The CDR3 DNA follows: TGTGCCAGCTCACCGTCGTCGCTTGAGACCCAGTACTTC.

A note on this clonotype: A read error may be the cause here, since a much bigger clone is one base away. The chain carries TRBV28 and TRBJ2-7; possibly TRBD1 for D (6 bases). Germline loops: CDR1 MDHEN, CDR2 SYDVKM. V dropped 5 bases and J dropped 4 bases, with 24 bases sitting between them. The CDR3 runs to 17 residues. As DNA, the CDR3 is TGTGCCAGCAGTACGCCCGGGACAAGTAATTTTCCTTACGAGCAGTACTTC. This gives the protein CASSTPGTSNFPYEQYF.

In its sample, this clonotype was seen many times. V is TRBV5-4 and J is TRBJ1-1, with D unresolved. Germline V gene lookup returns CDR1 SGHNT and CDR2 YYREEE (reference sequence). V lost 0 bases to trimming and J lost 3 bases, with 12 bases between them. This CDR3 has 15 residues. The CDR3 DNA follows: TGTGCCAGCAGCTTGGGCCGGGAGGCGCACACTGAAGCTTTCTTT. Protein: CASSLGREAHTEAFF.